Described below is a single TCR beta chain sequence and its context. The entry originates in a study of blood T cell repertoires in COVID-19. Study in general: Sample material is recorded as cDNA or gDNA derived from T cells, B-cell-depleted T cells, or PBMCs.

The CDR3 has 14 amino acids. After removal of 0 bases from V and 8 bases from J, the junction contained 3 bases not matched to a gene. Germline-derived CDR1 and CDR2 are MGHRA and YSYEKL. In the original processing: Amplification of reference gene primers was used by the study to estimate nucleated cell counts. Assay: immunoSEQ multiplex PCR; the TCRdb copy retains only in-frame clones and omits some. The V and J calls and clone size are taken from that table; D and trimming were inferred from the DNA. Of fewer than 75,000 clones in the sample, nearly 90% were seen once. The rearrangement joins TRBV4-1 to TRBJ1-4, with 7 bases matching TRBD1. The sequenced sample was peripheral blood. The origin of this receptor is a man in his sixties with acute or convalescent COVID-19. As DNA, the CDR3 is TGCGCCAGCAGCCAAGATACACAGGGGGAAAAACTGTTTTTT. It specifies CASSQDTQGEKLFF.